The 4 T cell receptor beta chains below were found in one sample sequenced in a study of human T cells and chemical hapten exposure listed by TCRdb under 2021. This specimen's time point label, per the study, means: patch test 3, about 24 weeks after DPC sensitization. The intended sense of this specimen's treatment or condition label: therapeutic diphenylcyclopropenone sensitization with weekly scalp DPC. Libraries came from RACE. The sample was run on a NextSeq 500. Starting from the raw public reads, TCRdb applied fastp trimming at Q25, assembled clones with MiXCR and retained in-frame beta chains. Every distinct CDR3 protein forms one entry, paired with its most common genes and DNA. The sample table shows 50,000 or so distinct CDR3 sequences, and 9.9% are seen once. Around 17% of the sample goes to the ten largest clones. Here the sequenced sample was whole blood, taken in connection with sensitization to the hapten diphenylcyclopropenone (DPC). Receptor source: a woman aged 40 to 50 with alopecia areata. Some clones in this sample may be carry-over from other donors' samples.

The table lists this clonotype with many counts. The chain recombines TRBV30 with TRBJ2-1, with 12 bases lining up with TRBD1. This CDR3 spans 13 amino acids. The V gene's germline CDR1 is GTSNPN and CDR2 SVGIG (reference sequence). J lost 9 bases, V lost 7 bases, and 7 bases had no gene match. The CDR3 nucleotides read TGTGCCTTACGAAGGGACAGGGGGCCTGAGCAGTTCTTC. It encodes CALRRDRGPEQFF. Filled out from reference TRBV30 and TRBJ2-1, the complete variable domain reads SQTIHQWPATLVQPVGSPLSLECTVEGTSNPNLYWYRQAAGRGLQLLFYSVGIGQISSEVPQNLSASRPQDRQFILSSKKLLLSDSGFYLCALRRDRGPEQFFGPGTRLTVL.

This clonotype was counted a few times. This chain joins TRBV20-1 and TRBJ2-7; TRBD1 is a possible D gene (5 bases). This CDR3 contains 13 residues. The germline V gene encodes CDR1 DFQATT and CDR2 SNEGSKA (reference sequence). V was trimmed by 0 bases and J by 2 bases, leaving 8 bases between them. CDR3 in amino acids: CSARESGTYEQYF. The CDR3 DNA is TGCAGTGCTAGAGAATCAGGGACCTACGAGCAGTACTTC.

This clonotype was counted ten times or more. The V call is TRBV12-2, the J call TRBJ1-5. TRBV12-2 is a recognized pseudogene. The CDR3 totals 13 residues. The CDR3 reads CASRLAGHQPQHF. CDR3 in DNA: TGTGCAAGTCGCTTAGCGGGGCACCAGCCCCAGCATTTT.

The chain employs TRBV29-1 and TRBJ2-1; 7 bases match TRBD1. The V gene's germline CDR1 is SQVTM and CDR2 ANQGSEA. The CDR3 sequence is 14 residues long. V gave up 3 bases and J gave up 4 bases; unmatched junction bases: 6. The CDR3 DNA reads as TGCAGCGTTGATGGGACAGAGCGTTACAATGAGCAGTTCTTC. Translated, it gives CSVDGTERYNEQFF.